These 22 T cell receptor beta chains share one sample of origin, sequenced in a study of OX40 agonist ivuxolimab in advanced cancers. Generated by immunoSEQ multiplex PCR, the TCRdb table keeps only in-frame clones and is missing some. The top ten clones hold 1.8% of a sample with 50,000 to 65,000 clones, 80% to 90% of them seen once. The sample in question was CD4+ or CD8+ T cells sorted from blood, obtained in a trial of the OX40 agonist ivuxolimab. The receptor set was obtained from an adult with an advanced solid tumor such as melanoma, head and neck, liver or kidney cancer.

V and J are TRBV6-5 and TRBJ1-2; D is ambiguous. Looked up from germline, CDR1 is MNHEY and CDR2 is SVGAGI. V lost 2 bases to trimming and J lost 8 bases, with 12 bases between them. There are 13 residues in the CDR3. The CDR3 DNA is TGTGCCAGCAGTTACGGGCCCAGCAACGGCTACACCTTC. Protein product: CASSYGPSNGYTF.

This clone was recorded only once. The rearrangement links TRBV5-6 to TRBJ2-1; 10 nucleotides align to TRBD1. The CDR3 is made up of 18 amino acids. Germline V gene lookup returns CDR1 SGHDT and CDR2 YYEEEE. Trimming took 3 bases from V and 5 from J; bases not matched to a gene: 14. The CDR3 is CASSYLGLWTGGDNEQFF. CDR3 in DNA: TGTGCCAGCAGCTACCTAGGGTTGTGGACAGGGGGAGACAATGAGCAGTTCTTC.

This chain links TRBV5-1 with TRBJ2-7; D is possibly TRBD2 (5 bases). Trimming cost V 1 base and J 5 bases, with 10 bases left between them. In germline, CDR1 is SGHRS, CDR2 YFSETQ. The CDR3 runs 13 residues. CDR3: CASSLTTRDEQYF. As DNA, the CDR3 is TGCGCCAGCAGCTTGACTACGAGGGACGAGCAGTACTTC.

The chain links TRBV6-5 to TRBJ1-2; D gene uncertain. In germline, CDR1 is MNHEY, CDR2 SVGAGI. Trimming left V 3 bases short and J 1 base short, with 0 bases between. The CDR3 runs 11 residues. The CDR3 nucleotides read TGTGCCAGCAGTTATAACTATGGCTACACCTTC. Translation gives CASSYNYGYTF.

The chain joins TRBV7-6 to TRBJ1-6; tentatively, D is TRBD1 (5 bases). V was clipped by 2 bases and J by 3 bases, with 8 bases between them. CDR3 length: 15 amino acids. The germline V gene encodes CDR1 SGHVS and CDR2 FNYEAQ. The CDR3 protein is CASSLRDGYNSPLHF. The DNA of the CDR3 is TGTGCCAGCAGCTTAAGGGACGGCTATAATTCACCCCTCCACTTT.

This chain connects TRBV2 to TRBJ1-2; no clear D gene. The CDR3 consists of 13 residues. The germline gives CDR1 SNHLY, CDR2 FYNNEI. V lost 7 bases and J 5 bases, leaving 14 bases between the germline ends. CDR3 in amino acids: CASTPGRLYGYTF. In DNA form, the CDR3 reads TGTGCCAGCACCCCTGGGCGGCTATATGGCTACACCTTC.

This clone has a single count. This chain uses TRBV9 with TRBJ2-7; TRBD1 might be the D (6 bases). The length of the CDR3 is 15 residues. Trimming removed 2 bases at V and 5 bases at J, with 17 bases between. Germline assignment: CDR1 SGDLS and CDR2 YYNGEE. CDR3 bases: TGTGCCAGCAGCGTTGCGGACAGTCCGGAGGACGAGCAGTACTTC. This gives the protein CASSVADSPEDEQYF.

The V call is TRBV27, the J call TRBJ1-2, with TRBD1 as a possible D gene (6 bases). Trimming removed 4 bases from V and 0 bases from J, with 12 bases in between. Germline CDR1 and CDR2: MNHEY and SMNVEV (reference sequence). CDR3 length equals 15 residues. This chain's CDR3 is CASSSPQGSNYGYTF. In DNA, the CDR3 is TGTGCCAGCAGTTCTCCACAGGGATCTAACTATGGCTACACCTTC.

This clone came up once. The chain links TRBV10-3 to TRBJ1-1; D ambiguous. The length of the CDR3 is 13 residues. Trimming removed 6 bases from V and 0 bases from J, with 8 bases in between. Germline CDR1 reads ENHRY; CDR2 reads SYGVKD. The CDR3 here is CAIRQLMNTEAFF. CDR3 DNA sequence: TGTGCCATCAGACAGCTCATGAACACTGAAGCTTTCTTT.

In this sample, this clone turned up a few times. The chain joins TRBV6-7 to TRBJ1-5; 10 bases fit TRBD1. TRBV6-7 has ORF status, its function being uncertain. J lost 6 bases, V lost 0 bases, and 8 bases had no gene match. The CDR3 covers 17 residues. CDR3 residues: CASSYSIPDRGFQPQHF. DNA for the CDR3: TGTGCCAGCAGTTACTCGATTCCGGACAGGGGGTTTCAGCCCCAGCATTTT.

The table lists this clone with a count of one. This chain uses TRBV28 with TRBJ2-3; 12 bases are shared with TRBD2. Unmatched junction bases numbered 5, after V lost 4 bases and J lost 6 bases. Germline V gene data show CDR1 as MDHEN and CDR2 as SYDVKM. The CDR3 covers 15 residues. CDR3 loop: CASSSTSGSGDTQYF. As DNA, the CDR3 is TGTGCCAGCAGTTCGACTAGCGGGAGTGGCGATACGCAGTATTTT.

In its sample, this clone was seen once. V and J are TRBV19 and TRBJ1-6, with a possible D match to TRBD1 (6 bases). The V gene lost 5 bases and the J gene lost 7 bases, with 15 bases spanning the gap. Germline CDR1 reads LNHDA; CDR2 reads SQIVND (reference sequence). This CDR3 comprises 15 residues. This CDR3 is CASSPPRGRNSPLHF. The CDR3 nucleotides are TGTGCCAGTAGTCCCCCTAGGGGGAGGAATTCACCCCTCCACTTT.

CDR3 loop: CASSEARGTGYNEQFF. The CDR3 DNA sequence: TGTGCCAGCAGTGAAGCGCGGGGGACCGGCTACAATGAGCAGTTCTTC. The J gene is TRBJ2-1, the V gene TRBV6-1; 7 bases line up with TRBD2. This CDR3 is 16 amino acids long. Trimming removed 0 bases from V and 3 bases from J; junction bases left unmatched: 5. Germline V lookup: CDR1 MNHNS, CDR2 SASEGT.

The V gene is TRBV5-6, the J gene TRBJ1-4; TRBD1 might be the D (5 bases). The CDR3 totals 14 residues. With 4 bases removed from V and 0 bases from J, the gap between germline ends came to 7 bases. Germline-derived CDR1 and CDR2 are SGHDT and YYEEEE. In DNA form, the CDR3 reads TGTGCCAGCAGCGAGACAGCAACTAATGAAAAACTGTTTTTT. This sequence encodes CASSETATNEKLFF.

The chain has TRBV6-6 and TRBJ2-5; D is possibly TRBD1 (5 bases). Between the trimmed V and J ends, which lost 0 bases and 5 bases, there was a span of 10 bases. Germline CDR1 is MNHNY and CDR2 is SVGAGI (reference sequence). This CDR3 is 14 amino acids long. CDR3 in amino acids: CASSYSTGFETQYF. The CDR3 bases are TGTGCCAGCAGTTACTCTACAGGTTTTGAGACCCAGTACTTC.

V and J are TRBV5-1 and TRBJ2-3; 7 positions match TRBD2. Germline values: CDR1 SGHRS, CDR2 YFSETQ. The CDR3 has 17 amino acids. V lost 3 bases, J lost 2 bases, and 12 bases stayed unmatched. The CDR3, as DNA: TGCGCCAGCAGCTCTATCGGCGGGGGACTGATCACAGATACGCAGTATTTT. This codes for CASSSIGGGLITDTQYF.

The gene calls are TRBV6-6 and TRBJ1-2; D is unresolved. This CDR3 spans 14 amino acids. Germline CDR1 and CDR2: MNHNY and SVGAGI (reference sequence). Trimming shortened V by 2 bases and J by 4 bases, and 11 bases separated the two germline ends. The CDR3 bases are TGTGCCAGCAGTTACGCCGGGAAGAGCTATGGCTACACCTTC. It encodes CASSYAGKSYGYTF.

The chain has TRBV28 and TRBJ1-1, with unresolved D. Between the trimmed V and J ends, which lost 4 bases and 0 bases, there was a span of 15 bases. The CDR3 totals 16 residues. CDR1 is MDHEN and CDR2 is SYDVKM in the germline V gene. The chain's CDR3 is CASSSPGSGMNTEAFF. The CDR3 DNA reads as TGTGCCAGCAGTTCTCCGGGGTCGGGGATGAACACTGAAGCTTTCTTT.

V is TRBV5-6 and J is TRBJ2-5; D uncertain. CDR1 and CDR2 (germline): SGHDT, YYEEEE. The CDR3 is 14 residues long. Trimming took off 1 base at V and 0 bases at J, with 7 bases between the two ends. The CDR3 coding sequence is TGTGCCAGCAGCTTGACAGTTTACCAAGAGACCCAGTACTTC. Its protein is CASSLTVYQETQYF. The whole variable domain, remainder taken from reference TRBV5-6 and TRBJ2-5, is DAGVTQSPTHLIKTRGQQVTLRCSPKSGHDTVSWYQQALGQGPQFIFQYYEEEERQRGNFPDRFSGHQFPNYSSELNVNALLLGDSALYLCASSLTVYQETQYFGPGTRLLVL.

This clone has a single count. The gene calls are TRBV5-1 and TRBJ1-1; D is uncertain. CDR3 length equals 15 residues. Germline lookup yields CDR1 SGHRS and CDR2 YFSETQ. Trimming took off 0 bases at V and 1 base at J, with 10 bases between the two ends. The CDR3 nucleotides are TGCGCCAGCAGCTTGGTTCCGGGGTCGAACACTGAAGCTTTCTTT. It yields the protein CASSLVPGSNTEAFF.

A remark on this clone: At one end, the junction sequence differs from germline, possibly due to a read error. The chain uses TRBV7-8 and TRBJ1-4; 8 nucleotides align to TRBD1. CDR3 length: 15 residues. Germline V gene lookup returns CDR1 SGHVS and CDR2 FQNEAQ. The DNA for the CDR3 is TGTACCAGCAGCACTCAGACAGGGGTGGGAGAAAAACTGTTTTTT. Translation: CTSSTQTGVGEKLFF. Using reference TRBV7-8 and TRBJ1-4 for the parts outside the CDR3, the full variable domain is GAGVSQSPRYKVAKRGQDVALRCDPISGHVSLFWYQQALGQGPEFLTYFQNEAQLDKSGLPSDRFFAERPEGSVSTLKIQRTQQEDSAVYLCTSSTQTGVGEKLFFGSGTQLSVL.

The V call is TRBV6-5, the J call TRBJ2-3, with D tentatively TRBD2 (6 bases). Germline lookup yields CDR1 MNHEY and CDR2 SVGAGI. CDR3 size: 15 residues. Trimming took off 6 bases at V and 0 bases at J, with 13 bases between the two ends. CDR3 nucleotide sequence: TGTGCCAGCAGGCTCGGGGGAACTAGCACAGATACGCAGTATTTT. Protein product: CASRLGGTSTDTQYF.